Given below is one TCR beta chain in context. Its cognate antigen is unknown. The TCRbeta library incorporated unique molecular identifiers. MiXCR was run by TCRdb on the PCR reads, yielding one entry per CDR3 protein. Here the sample spans almost 250,000 distinct CDR3 sequences, 25% being singletons. The entry originates in a study of T-cell reconstitution after alpha-beta-depleted transplantation in children. Overall study findings and caveats: Several hundred expanded graft clones reportedly were the source of alpha-beta T cells about two months after transplant. Certain patients had high TCRbeta diversity at day 60, and it came from recipient T cells and thymic progenitors that survived.

The clonotype comes from a girl aged 2-10 years with Fanconi anemia, due to receive a stem cell transplant. The sample here was PBMCs, taken before TCRalphabeta/CD19-depleted stem cell transplant.

The CDR3 loop is CASSLNGRMNTEAFF. The CDR3 DNA reads as TGTGCCAGCAGTCTAAATGGACGGATGAACACTGAAGCTTTCTTT. This rearrangement joins TRBV12-3 or TRBV12-4 to TRBJ1-1, with unresolved D. The CDR3 length is 15 residues. With 5 bases removed from V and 0 bases from J, the gap between germline ends came to 13 bases.